The 13 T cell receptor beta chains listed next were all sequenced from one sample in a study of blood T cells in healthy people across ages. The authors ran a second PCR of roughly 7 to 11 cycles using a sample-barcoded 5' primer and a J-beta primer mix. MiXCR, applied by TCRdb to the 5' RACE reads, yields one record per CDR3 protein. The sample includes under 1,000,000 distinct CDR3 sequences, roughly 46% of them seen just once. The source material was blood. The receptors come from an elderly man in good health.

This clonotype was detected once. The chain couples TRBV7-9 to TRBJ1-1; the match to TRBD1 covers 8 bases. The CDR3 loop spans 16 amino acids. The germline V gene encodes CDR1 SEHNR and CDR2 FQNEAQ (reference sequence). With 5 bases clipped from V and 0 bases from J, the junction kept 8 bases outside the gene matches. CDR3 region: CASSTQGAIMNTEAFF. CDR3 sequence (DNA): TGTGCCAGCAGCACCCAGGGGGCTATTATGAACACTGAAGCTTTCTTT.

V is TRBV12-3 or TRBV12-4 and J is TRBJ2-5; 8 bases match TRBD2. CDR3 length: 17 residues. Trimming at V came to 6 bases and at J to 4 bases, leaving 16 bases not matched to a gene. CDR3 coding DNA: TGTGCCAGCAGCTCGGGAGGGGGAGAGGGGGAGAGAGAGACCCAGTACTTC. Amino acids: CASSSGGGEGERETQYF.

The V and J genes are TRBV4-2 and TRBJ2-6, with a possible D match to TRBD2 (6 bases). This CDR3 contains 19 residues. Germline CDR1 reads LGHNA; CDR2 reads YNFKEQ. The germline V and J ends were trimmed by 0 bases and 0 bases, with 15 bases remaining between them. This CDR3 reads CASSQDGRLVYSGANVLTF. The CDR3 DNA reads TGTGCCAGCAGCCAAGACGGGAGACTAGTGTACTCTGGGGCCAACGTCCTGACTTTC.

The chain employs TRBV29-1 and TRBJ2-3; possible D gene TRBD2, 6 bases. The CDR3 runs 15 residues. Trimming stripped 4 bases from V and 4 bases from J, with 18 bases between. CDR1 and CDR2 (germline): SQVTM, ANQGSEA. CDR3 coding DNA: TGCAGCGTTGGGGGACCACGGGACTCACCAGATACGCAGTATTTT. Its translation: CSVGGPRDSPDTQYF.

The sample holds a few counts of this clonotype. The rearrangement links TRBV30 to TRBJ1-1; D remains ambiguous. V lost 0 bases, J lost 0 bases, and 11 bases lay in between. CDR1 and CDR2 from the germline V gene are GTSNPN and SVGIG (reference sequence). CDR3 length: 15 residues. This chain's CDR3 is CAWSVPGQLNTEAFF. DNA of the CDR3: TGTGCCTGGAGTGTACCTGGGCAGTTGAACACTGAAGCTTTCTTT.

This clonotype was detected only a few times. The rearrangement joins TRBV28 to TRBJ2-5, with 11 positions matching TRBD2. This CDR3 comprises 15 residues. CDR1 and CDR2 (germline): MDHEN, SYDVKM. After removal of 2 bases from V and 3 bases from J, the junction contained 2 bases not matched to a gene. For the CDR3, the DNA is TGTGCCAGCAGTTTAGAGACTAGCGGGAAAGAGACCCAGTACTTC. Protein product: CASSLETSGKETQYF.

At least ten counts were recorded for this clonotype. V gene TRBV14 combines with J gene TRBJ2-1; D possibly corresponds to TRBD2 (7 bases). This CDR3 has 16 residues. V was pared by 3 bases and J by 3 bases, with 15 bases between. The germline CDR1 and CDR2 sequences are SGHDN and FVKESK. The CDR3 DNA reads TGTGCCAGCAGCCAGCCACAGGGAGGGGTCTACAATGAGCAGTTCTTC. Translated, it gives CASSQPQGGVYNEQFF.

The chain employs TRBV14 and TRBJ2-5, with D uncertain. The end of the DNA is better explained by TRBJ2-7, so the J call may be wrong. This CDR3 is 17 amino acids long. From germline, CDR1 is SGHDN and CDR2 FVKESK. The CDR3 DNA sequence: TGTGCCAGCAGCCAAATCCCCCCAGCTGACATCACCTACGAGCAGTACTTC. Amino acid sequence: CASSQIPPADITYEQYF.

This clonotype came up many times. The CDR3, as DNA: TGTGCCAGCAGCGCGGGACTAGCTACCTACGAGCAGTACTTC. Translation gives CASSAGLATYEQYF. J is TRBJ2-7 and V is TRBV9, with 9 positions matching TRBD2. CDR1 is SGDLS, CDR2 YYNGEE, per germline. The CDR3 length is 14 residues. V shed 3 bases and J 2 bases; nucleotides not matched to a gene: 3.

This chain connects TRBV21-1 to TRBJ2-7; the D call of TRBD2 is as the table states it, not checked on the DNA. TRBV21-1 is a documented pseudogene. The CDR3 spans 15 residues. The CDR3 region has the DNA TGTGCCAGCAGCAAAAGCCTAGCGGGAGATTACGAGCAGTACTTC. This codes for CASSKSLAGDYEQYF.

This sequence joins TRBV30 and TRBJ2-3; D is perhaps TRBD2 (7 bases). The CDR3 runs 14 residues. Trimming cost V 7 bases and J 4 bases, with 18 bases left between them. Germline V gene sequence: CDR1 GTSNPN, CDR2 SVGIG (reference sequence). The CDR3 protein is CASQGGGSADTQYF. The CDR3 nucleotides read TGTGCCTCCCAAGGCGGGGGCTCGGCAGATACGCAGTATTTT.

Notes on this clonotype: This sequence may be a read error, since a much larger clone differs from it by one base. Written as DNA, the CDR3 is TGTGCCAGCAGCTTAGCAGGTGCCAACAATGTGCAGTACTTC. This translates into CASSLAGANNVQYF. The chain has TRBV7-2 and TRBJ2-5; D not certain. This CDR3 contains 14 residues. The V end was cut by 0 bases, the J end by 11 bases, with 16 bases between. Germline CDR1 SGHTA, CDR2 FQGNSA.

This chain uses TRBV12-3 or TRBV12-4 with TRBJ2-2, with D possibly being TRBD2 (5 bases). This CDR3 spans 15 amino acids. Trimming cost V 6 bases and J 5 bases, with 16 bases left between them. CDR3 loop: CASSPPGFSTGELFF. The CDR3 DNA sequence: TGTGCCAGCAGCCCCCCGGGATTTTCGACCGGGGAGCTGTTTTTT.